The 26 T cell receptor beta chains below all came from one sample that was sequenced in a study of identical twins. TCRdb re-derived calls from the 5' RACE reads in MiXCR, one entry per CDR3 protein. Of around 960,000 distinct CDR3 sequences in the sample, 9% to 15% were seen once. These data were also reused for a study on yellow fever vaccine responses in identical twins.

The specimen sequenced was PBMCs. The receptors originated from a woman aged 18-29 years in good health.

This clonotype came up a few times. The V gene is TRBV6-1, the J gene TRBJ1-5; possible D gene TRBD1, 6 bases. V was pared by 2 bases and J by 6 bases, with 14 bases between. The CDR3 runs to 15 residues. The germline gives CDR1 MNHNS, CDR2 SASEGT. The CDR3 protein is CASSESAGGVQPQHF. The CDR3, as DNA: TGTGCCAGCAGTGAATCCGCGGGGGGCGTTCAGCCCCAGCATTTT.

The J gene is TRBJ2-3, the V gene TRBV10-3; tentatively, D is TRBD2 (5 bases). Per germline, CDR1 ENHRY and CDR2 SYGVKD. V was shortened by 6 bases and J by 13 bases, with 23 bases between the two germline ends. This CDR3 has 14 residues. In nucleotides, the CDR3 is TGTGCCATCAGATCGGCGCGGGCTTCTGAGAGCGAGTATTTT. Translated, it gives CAIRSARASESEYF.

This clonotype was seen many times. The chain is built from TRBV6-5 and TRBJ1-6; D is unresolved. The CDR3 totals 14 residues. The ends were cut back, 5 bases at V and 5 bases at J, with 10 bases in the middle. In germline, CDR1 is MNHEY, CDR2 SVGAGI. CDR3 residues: CASSLDGNNSPLHF. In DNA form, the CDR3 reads TGTGCCAGCAGTCTCGACGGGAATAATTCACCCCTCCACTTT.

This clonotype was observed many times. The DNA for the CDR3 is TGTGCCACCAGCAGTAGCGGTTACAATGAGCAGTTCTTC. This gives the protein CATSSSGYNEQFF. This chain uses TRBV15 with TRBJ2-1; possibly TRBD2 for D (6 bases). Per germline, CDR1 LNHNV and CDR2 YYDKDF (reference sequence). The CDR3 consists of 13 residues. Trimming shortened V by 3 bases and J by 4 bases, and 7 bases separated the two germline ends.

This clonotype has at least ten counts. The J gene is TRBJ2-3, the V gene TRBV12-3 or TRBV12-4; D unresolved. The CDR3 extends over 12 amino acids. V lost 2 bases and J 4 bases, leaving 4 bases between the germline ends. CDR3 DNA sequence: TGTGCCAGCAGTTTAATGGCAGATACGCAGTATTTT. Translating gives CASSLMADTQYF.

CDR3 sequence: CASSPKGGDSPLHF. CDR3 DNA: TGTGCCAGCAGTCCCAAAGGGGGGGACTCACCCCTCCACTTT. The genes are TRBV6-1 and TRBJ1-6; the D gene is possibly TRBD1 (6 bases). In germline, CDR1 is MNHNS, CDR2 SASEGT. This CDR3 is 14 amino acids long. Deletions cut 5 bases from V and 10 bases from J, with 15 bases between.

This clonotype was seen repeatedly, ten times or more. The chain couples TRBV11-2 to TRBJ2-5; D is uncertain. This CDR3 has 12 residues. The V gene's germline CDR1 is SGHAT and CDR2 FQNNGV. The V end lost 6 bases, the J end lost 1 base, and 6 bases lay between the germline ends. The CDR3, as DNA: TGTGCCAGCAGACGTCCCCAAGAGACCCAGTACTTC. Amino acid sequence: CASRRPQETQYF.

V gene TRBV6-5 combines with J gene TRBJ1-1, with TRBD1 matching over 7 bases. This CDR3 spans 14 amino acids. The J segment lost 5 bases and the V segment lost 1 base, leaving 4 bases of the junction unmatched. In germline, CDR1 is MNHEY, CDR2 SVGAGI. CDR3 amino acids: CASSYYQGGTEAFF. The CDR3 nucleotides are TGTGCCAGCAGTTACTACCAGGGGGGGACTGAAGCTTTCTTT.

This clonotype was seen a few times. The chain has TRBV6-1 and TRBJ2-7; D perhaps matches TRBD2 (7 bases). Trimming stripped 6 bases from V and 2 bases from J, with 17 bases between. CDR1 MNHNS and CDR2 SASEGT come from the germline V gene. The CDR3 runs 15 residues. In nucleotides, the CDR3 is TGTGCCAGCAGCCTCCACCGGGGGGCAACCTACGAGCAGTACTTC. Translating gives CASSLHRGATYEQYF.

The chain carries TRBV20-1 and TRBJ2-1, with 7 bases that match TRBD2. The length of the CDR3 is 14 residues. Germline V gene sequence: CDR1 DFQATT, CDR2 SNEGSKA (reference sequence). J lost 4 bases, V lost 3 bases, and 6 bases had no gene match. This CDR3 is CSARQRGYYNEQFF. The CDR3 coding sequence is TGCAGTGCTAGGCAGCGGGGATATTACAATGAGCAGTTCTTC.

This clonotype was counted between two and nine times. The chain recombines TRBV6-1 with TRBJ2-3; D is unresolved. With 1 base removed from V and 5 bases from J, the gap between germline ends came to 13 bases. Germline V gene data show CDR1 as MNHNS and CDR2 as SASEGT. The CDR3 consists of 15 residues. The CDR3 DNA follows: TGTGCCAGCAGTGAAGGGGAACGTTTAGGAGATACGCAGTATTTT. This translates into CASSEGERLGDTQYF.

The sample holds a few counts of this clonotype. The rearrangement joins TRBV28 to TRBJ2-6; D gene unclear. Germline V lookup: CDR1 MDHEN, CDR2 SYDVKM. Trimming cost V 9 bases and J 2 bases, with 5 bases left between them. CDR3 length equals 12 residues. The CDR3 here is CASVTGANVLTF. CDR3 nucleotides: TGTGCCAGTGTGACTGGGGCCAACGTCCTGACTTTC.

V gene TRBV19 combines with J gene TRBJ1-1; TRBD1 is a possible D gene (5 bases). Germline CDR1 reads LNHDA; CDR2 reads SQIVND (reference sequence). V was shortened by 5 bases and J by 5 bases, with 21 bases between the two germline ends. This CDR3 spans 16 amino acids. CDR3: CASSPPKLARATEAFF. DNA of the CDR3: TGTGCCAGTAGTCCCCCCAAATTAGCCAGGGCGACTGAAGCTTTCTTT.

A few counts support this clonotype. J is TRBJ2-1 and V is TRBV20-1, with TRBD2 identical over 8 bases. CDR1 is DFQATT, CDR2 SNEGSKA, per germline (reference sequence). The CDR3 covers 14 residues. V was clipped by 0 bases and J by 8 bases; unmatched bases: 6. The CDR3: CSARDKRGIHEQFF. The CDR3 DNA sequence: TGCAGTGCTAGAGATAAGCGGGGGATCCATGAGCAGTTCTTC.

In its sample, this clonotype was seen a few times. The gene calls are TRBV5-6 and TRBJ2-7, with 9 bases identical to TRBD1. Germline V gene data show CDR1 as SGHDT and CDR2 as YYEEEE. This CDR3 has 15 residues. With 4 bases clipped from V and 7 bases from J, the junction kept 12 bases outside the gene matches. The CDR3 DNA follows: TGTGCCAGCAGCAAAAGGGGGACAGGGAGAAAAGAGCAGTACGTC. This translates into CASSKRGTGRKEQYV.

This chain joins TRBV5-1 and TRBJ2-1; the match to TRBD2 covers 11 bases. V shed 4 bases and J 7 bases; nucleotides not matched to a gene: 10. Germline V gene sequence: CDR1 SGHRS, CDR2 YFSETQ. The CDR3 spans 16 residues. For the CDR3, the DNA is TGCGCCAGCAGCGTACTAGCGGGGGAAAAGAGTAATGAGCAGTTCTTC. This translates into CASSVLAGEKSNEQFF.

The CDR3 region is CASSLIVGGSNEQFF. The CDR3 region has the DNA TGTGCCAGCAGTTTAATTGTGGGAGGCTCAAATGAGCAGTTCTTC. The V and J genes are TRBV28 and TRBJ2-1; D is possibly TRBD2 (6 bases). Trimming left V 2 bases short and J 7 bases short, with 15 bases between. The CDR3 runs 15 residues. The germline V gene encodes CDR1 MDHEN and CDR2 SYDVKM.

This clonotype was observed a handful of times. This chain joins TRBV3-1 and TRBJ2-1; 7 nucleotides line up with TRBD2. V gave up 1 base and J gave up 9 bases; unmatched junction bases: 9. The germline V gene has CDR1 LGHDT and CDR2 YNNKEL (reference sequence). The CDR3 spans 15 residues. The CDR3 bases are TGTGCCAGCAGCCAAGCGACTAGCAGGTACGGTGAGCAGTTCTTC. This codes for CASSQATSRYGEQFF.

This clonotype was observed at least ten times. The CDR3 nucleotides read TGCGCCAGCAGCTATGGATCGGGCACCGGGGAGCTGTTTTTT. It codes for CASSYGSGTGELFF. The V call is TRBV5-1, the J call TRBJ2-2; no definite D call. CDR1 SGHRS and CDR2 YFSETQ come from the germline V gene. Trimming cost V 3 bases and J 4 bases, with 10 bases left between them. The CDR3 is 14 amino acids.

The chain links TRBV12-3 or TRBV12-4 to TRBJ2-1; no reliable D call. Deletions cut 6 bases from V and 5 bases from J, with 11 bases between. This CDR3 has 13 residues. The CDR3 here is CASSFFKNNEQFF. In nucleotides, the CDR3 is TGTGCCAGCAGCTTCTTCAAAAACAATGAGCAGTTCTTC.

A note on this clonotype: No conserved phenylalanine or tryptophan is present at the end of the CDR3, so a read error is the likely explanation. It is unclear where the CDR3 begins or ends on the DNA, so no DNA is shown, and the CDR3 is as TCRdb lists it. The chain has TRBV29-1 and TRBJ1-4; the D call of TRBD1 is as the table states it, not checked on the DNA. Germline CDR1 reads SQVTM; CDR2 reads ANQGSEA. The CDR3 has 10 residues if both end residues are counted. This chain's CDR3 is CSVAPGQGCL.

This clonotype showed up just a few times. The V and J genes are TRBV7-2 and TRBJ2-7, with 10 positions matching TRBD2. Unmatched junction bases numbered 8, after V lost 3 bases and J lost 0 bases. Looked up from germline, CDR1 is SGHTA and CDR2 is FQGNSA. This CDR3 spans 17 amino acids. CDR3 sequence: CASSFTLAGTISYEQYF. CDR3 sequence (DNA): TGTGCCAGCAGCTTCACACTAGCGGGAACTATCTCCTACGAGCAGTACTTC.

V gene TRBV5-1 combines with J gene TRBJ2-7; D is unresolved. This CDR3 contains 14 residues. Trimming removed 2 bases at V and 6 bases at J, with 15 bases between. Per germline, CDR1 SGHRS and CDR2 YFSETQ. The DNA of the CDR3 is TGCGCCAGCAGCTTTGGGCCTCCTTTTGGCGAGCAGTACGTC. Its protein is CASSFGPPFGEQYV.

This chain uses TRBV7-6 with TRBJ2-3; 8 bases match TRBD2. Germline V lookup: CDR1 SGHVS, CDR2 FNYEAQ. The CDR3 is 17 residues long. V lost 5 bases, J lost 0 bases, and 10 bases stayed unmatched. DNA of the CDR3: TGTGCCAGCAGCCCTCGAGCTAGCGGGCGAAGCACAGATACGCAGTATTTT. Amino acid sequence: CASSPRASGRSTDTQYF.

The CDR3 reads CASNSPAIETQYF. The CDR3 coding sequence is TGTGCCAGCAACTCCCCCGCCATAGAGACCCAGTACTTC. The chain links TRBV7-9 to TRBJ2-5; no reliable D call. CDR1 is SEHNR, CDR2 FQNEAQ, per germline (reference sequence). The V end lost 7 bases, the J end lost 4 bases, and 13 bases lay between the germline ends. This CDR3 is built from 13 residues.

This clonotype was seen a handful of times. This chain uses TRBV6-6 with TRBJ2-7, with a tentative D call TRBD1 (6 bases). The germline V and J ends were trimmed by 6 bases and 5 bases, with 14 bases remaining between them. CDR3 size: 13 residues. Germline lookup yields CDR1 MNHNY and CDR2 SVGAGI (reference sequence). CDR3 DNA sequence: TGTGCCAGCAGCCAACAGGGTAACCACGAGCAGTACGTC. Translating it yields CASSQQGNHEQYV.